A selection of T cell receptor beta chains follows, all from one sample in a study of early T cells in non-severe SARS-CoV-2 infection. TCRdb passed the 5' RACE reads through MiXCR, listing each CDR3 protein once. The repertoire consists of some 59,000 distinct CDR3 sequences, with around 8.6% occurring once and the leading ten covering around 3.7%. The sequences come from whole blood, collected at baseline. Every receptor here comes from an adult who was a healthcare worker with PCR-confirmed SARS-CoV-2 infection or an uninfected control (not recorded which). The CDR3 runs from the conserved cysteine through the conserved F or W. D genes are given only for firm matches. The size entry is marked missing in some rows and otherwise reads once, few, many or a size class.

length,size,J,D,V,CDR3,DNA
13,many,TRBJ2-5,TRBD1,TRBV29-1,CSVDGQGQETQYF,TGCAGCGTTGACGGACAGGGACAAGAGACCCAGTACTTC
15,.,TRBJ2-1,.,TRBV4-1,CASSQEWAIASEQFF,TGCGCCAGCAGCCAAGAATGGGCTATAGCGTCTGAGCAGTTCTTC
14,many,TRBJ2-7,.,TRBV11-3,CASSLQAGTYEQYF,TGTGCCAGCAGCTTGCAAGCAGGGACCTACGAGCAGTACTTC
14,few,TRBJ1-2,TRBD1,TRBV12-3/TRBV12-4,CASTAGQGAQGYTF,TGTGCCAGCACTGCGGGACAGGGGGCGCAGGGCTACACCTTC
13,many,TRBJ1-2,.,TRBV12-3/TRBV12-4,CASSPQLAGGYTF,TGTGCCAGCTCCCCCCAGTTAGCGGGCGGCTACACCTTC
16,.,TRBJ2-7,.,TRBV5-5,CASSLGGLPSPYEQYF,TGTGCCAGCAGCTTGGGGGGACTCCCATCGCCTTACGAGCAGTACTTC
14,few,TRBJ2-7,TRBD2,TRBV5-5,CASERGFRSYEQYF,TGTGCCAGCGAGCGGGGTTTCAGATCCTACGAGCAGTACTTC
15,many,TRBJ1-2,TRBD1,TRBV12-3/TRBV12-4,CASSLLDRVTSGYTF,TGTGCCAGCAGCCTCCTCGACAGGGTAACGAGCGGCTACACCTTC
15,once,TRBJ1-5,.,TRBV4-1,CASSQDHLSNQPQQF,TGCGCCAGCAGCCAAGATCACCTTAGCAATCAGCCCCAGCAATTT
14,.,TRBJ2-3,.,TRBV5-6,CASSLEGYTDTQYF,TGTGCCAGCAGCTTGGAAGGCTACACAGATACGCAGTATTTT
14,.,TRBJ1-3,.,TRBV27,CASRPGRTGNTIYF,TGTGCCAGCAGGCCAGGGAGGACTGGAAACACCATATATTTT
12,.,TRBJ2-7,.,TRBV7-2,CASSATVTEQYF,TGTGCCAGCAGCGCGACTGTCACCGAGCAGTACTTC
14,few,TRBJ1-2,TRBD1,TRBV19,CASSIPDRGRGYTF,TGTGCCAGTAGTATCCCGGACAGGGGTCGCGGCTACACCTTC
16,few,TRBJ2-2,TRBD1,TRBV5-5,CASSANRGRDTGELFF,TGTGCCAGCAGCGCAAACAGGGGGCGCGACACCGGGGAGCTGTTTTTT
16,.,TRBJ2-7,TRBD2,TRBV7-2,CASSLVQAGGPREQYF,TGTGCCAGCAGCTTAGTTCAAGCGGGAGGGCCGAGGGAGCAGTACTTC
18,few,TRBJ2-4,.,TRBV4-1,CASSQDPRATSGKNIQYF,TGCGCCAGCAGCCAAGATCCCCGGGCCACCTCTGGCAAAAACATTCAGTACTTC
15,many,TRBJ2-2,TRBD1,TRBV7-8,CASSSQGASTGELFF,TGTGCCAGCAGCTCACAGGGGGCGAGTACCGGGGAGCTGTTTTTT
16,many,TRBJ2-1,TRBD2,TRBV20-1,CSASRRREGPYNEQFF,TGCAGTGCTAGTAGGCGGCGGGAGGGCCCCTACAATGAGCAGTTCTTC
14,many,TRBJ1-1,TRBD1,TRBV7-9,CASSPLDRDTEAFF,TGTGCCAGCAGCCCATTGGACAGGGACACTGAAGCTTTCTTT
14,many,TRBJ2-4,.,TRBV11-2,CASSPPGNGDIQYF,TGTGCCAGCAGCCCCCCAGGGAACGGGGACATTCAGTACTTC
17,.,TRBJ1-2,.,TRBV6-5,CASSYSFLTSGNYGYTF,TGTGCCAGCAGTTACTCCTTCCTGACCTCGGGAAACTATGGCTACACCTTC
16,few,TRBJ2-1,.,TRBV7-2,CASSLVDLSSYNEQFF,TGTGCCAGCAGCTTAGTGGACCTAAGCTCCTACAATGAGCAGTTCTTC
16,few,TRBJ1-2,.,TRBV6-5,CASSTSLRLSNYGYTF,TGTGCCAGCAGTACATCCCTGCGCCTCAGCAACTATGGCTACACCTTC
14,many,TRBJ1-2,.,TRBV11-2,CASSFTLGAYGYTF,TGTGCCAGCAGCTTCACTTTGGGCGCCTATGGCTACACCTTC
15,.,TRBJ2-3,TRBD2,TRBV20-1,CSAKDRAGVPDTQYF,TGCAGTGCTAAAGATCGAGCGGGAGTCCCAGATACGCAGTATTTT
17,.,TRBJ2-3,.,TRBV4-1,CASSQGRARLRTDTQYF,TGCGCCAGCAGCCAGGGCAGGGCGCGCCTTCGCACAGATACGCAGTATTTT
19,.,TRBJ1-5,TRBD1,TRBV19,CASSGRGDRGLVGNQPQHF,TGTGCCAGTAGCGGACGGGGGGACAGGGGACTCGTTGGCAATCAGCCCCAGCATTTT
15,many,TRBJ2-7,TRBD1,TRBV9,CASSVEGTGWHEQYF,TGTGCCAGCAGCGTAGAGGGGACAGGGTGGCACGAGCAGTACTTC
12,many,TRBJ2-7,.,TRBV29-1,CSVVGATYEQYF,TGCAGCGTTGTAGGGGCAACCTACGAGCAGTACTTC
18,.,TRBJ1-5,.,TRBV19,CASSMRGPQTGKHQPQHF,TGTGCCAGTAGTATGAGAGGGCCCCAGACAGGAAAACATCAGCCCCAGCATTTT
11,.,TRBJ1-2,.,TRBV30,CAPGQGNGYTF,TGTGCCCCGGGGCAGGGGAACGGCTACACCTTC
16,few,TRBJ1-6,.,TRBV7-8,CASSLAGRGIDSPLHF,TGTGCCAGCAGCTTAGCGGGCAGGGGTATTGATTCACCCCTCCACTTT
17,many,TRBJ2-3,TRBD2,TRBV24-1,CATSDLSSGRATDTQYF,TGTGCCACCAGTGATTTGAGTAGCGGGAGGGCTACAGATACGCAGTATTTT
17,many,TRBJ2-1,.,TRBV18,CASSPVVDGSSYNEQFF,TGTGCCAGCTCACCAGTAGTTGACGGGAGCTCCTACAATGAGCAGTTCTTC
12,many,TRBJ2-7,.,TRBV5-5,CASRSFTGEQYF,TGTGCCAGCAGAAGCTTCACTGGTGAGCAGTACTTC
15,few,TRBJ2-7,.,TRBV11-2,CASSFGAFSSYEQYF,TGTGCCAGCAGCTTTGGGGCGTTTAGTTCCTACGAGCAGTACTTC
14,.,TRBJ2-7,.,TRBV6-5,CASSLSDSQDEQYF,TGTGCCAGCAGCTTGTCGGACTCTCAGGACGAGCAGTACTTC
13,.,TRBJ1-1,.,TRBV18,CASSPGSSTEAFF,TGTGCCAGCTCACCAGGGAGTAGCACTGAAGCTTTCTTT
14,once,TRBJ1-5,.,TRBV2,CASNRLNSNQPQHF,TGTGCCAGCAACAGGCTTAATAGCAATCAGCCCCAGCATTTT
15,.,TRBJ2-2,TRBD1,TRBV11-2,CASSLRTGGGGELFF,TGTGCCAGCAGCTTAAGGACAGGGGGCGGAGGGGAGCTGTTTTTT
17,many,TRBJ2-3,.,TRBV11-2,CASSSYPIHYSTDTQYF,TGTGCCAGCAGCTCGTACCCTATTCACTACTCCACAGATACGCAGTATTTT
13,many,TRBJ2-5,TRBD2,TRBV2,CASSELAEETQYF,TGTGCCAGCAGTGAGCTAGCGGAAGAGACCCAGTACTTC
14,many,TRBJ1-1,.,TRBV6-5,CASSYSEGNTEAFF,TGTGCCAGCAGTTACTCAGAGGGGAACACTGAAGCTTTCTTT
14,few,TRBJ2-5,.,TRBV20-1,CSASGVPREETQYF,TGCAGTGCTAGTGGCGTGCCCAGAGAAGAGACCCAGTACTTC
15,.,TRBJ2-7,.,TRBV19,CASSIGSFPSYEQYF,TGTGCCAGTAGTATCGGCAGCTTTCCGTCCTACGAGCAGTACTTC
15,few,TRBJ1-6,TRBD1,TRBV12-3/TRBV12-4,CASSSSGTANSPLHF,TGTGCCAGCAGCAGCTCCGGGACAGCTAATTCACCCCTCCACTTT
16,few,TRBJ2-1,.,TRBV5-5,CASSPFEGGAYNEQFF,TGTGCCAGCAGCCCCTTTGAGGGGGGGGCGTACAATGAGCAGTTCTTC
15,.,TRBJ2-7,.,TRBV6-1,CASSEVGGGPYEQYF,TGTGCCAGCAGTGAAGTTGGCGGGGGCCCCTACGAGCAGTACTTC
17,few,TRBJ2-3,TRBD1,TRBV30,CAWDRGPTSPGTDTQYF,TGTGCCTGGGACAGGGGACCAACAAGCCCCGGCACAGATACGCAGTATTTT
14,.,TRBJ1-5,.,TRBV18,CASSPRESNQPQHF,TGTGCCAGCTCACCACGGGAGAGCAATCAGCCCCAGCATTTT
13,.,TRBJ2-4,.,TRBV20-1,CSAWGPAKNIQYF,TGCAGTGCTTGGGGGCCGGCCAAAAACATTCAGTACTTC
15,few,TRBJ2-1,.,TRBV20-1,CSAQRGASAYNEQFF,TGCAGTGCCCAACGAGGGGCTAGTGCCTACAATGAGCAGTTCTTC
13,many,TRBJ2-1,.,TRBV7-7,CASSPTPQNEQFF,TGTGCTAGCAGCCCGACACCTCAGAATGAGCAGTTCTTC
19,few,TRBJ2-5,TRBD2,TRBV4-2,CASSQGRVAGSEIQETQYF,TGTGCCAGCAGCCAGGGTAGAGTAGCGGGTAGTGAAATCCAAGAGACCCAGTACTTC
15,few,TRBJ2-3,.,TRBV7-2,CASSFSRSSTDTQYF,TGTGCCAGCAGCTTCTCGCGCTCTAGCACAGATACGCAGTATTTT